Presented here are 29 T cell receptor beta chains from one specimen sequenced in a study of identical twins. TCRdb re-derived calls from the 5' RACE reads in MiXCR, one entry per CDR3 protein. The table lists about 520,000 distinct CDR3 sequences, around 20% of them singletons. The same data also went into a second study, on T cells expressing NK-cell markers.

The material sequenced was CD4+ T cells sorted from blood. The origin of the receptors is a woman aged 18-29 years in good health.

J is TRBJ1-2 and V is TRBV15; D is possibly TRBD1 (5 bases). The CDR3 totals 14 residues. Germline V gene data show CDR1 as LNHNV and CDR2 as YYDKDF (reference sequence). Trimming took 5 bases from V and 5 from J, leaving 15 bases between them. DNA of the CDR3: TGTGCCACCAGCCACCGGGACTCTAGATATGGCTACACCTTC. Translating gives CATSHRDSRYGYTF.

This chain uses TRBV20-1 with TRBJ2-2, with D unclear. Trimming stripped 4 bases from V and 4 bases from J, with 13 bases between. There are 14 residues in the CDR3. Germline CDR1 DFQATT, CDR2 SNEGSKA (reference sequence). The CDR3 sequence: CSAKESPLTGELFF. CDR3 bases: TGCAGTGCTAAGGAGTCGCCTCTCACCGGGGAGCTGTTTTTT.

The genes are TRBV2 and TRBJ2-7; 7 bases agree with TRBD1. V was clipped by 7 bases and J by 4 bases; unmatched bases: 13. The CDR3 runs 15 residues. Germline CDR1 reads SNHLY; CDR2 reads FYNNEI. In DNA, the CDR3 is TGTGCCAGCATCCCTGGACAGGCCCTTTGGTACGAGCAGTACTTC. Amino acid sequence: CASIPGQALWYEQYF.

This clonotype has ten or more counts. The V call is TRBV12-3 or TRBV12-4, the J call TRBJ2-5; a weak D match, TRBD2 (5 bases). This CDR3 contains 14 residues. V shed 4 bases and J shed 2 bases, with 11 bases lying between them. The CDR3 coding sequence is TGTGCCAGCAGTTCCCCTGGGAGTCAAGAGACCCAGTACTTC. Encoded protein: CASSSPGSQETQYF.

The chain is built from TRBV10-3 and TRBJ2-3, with D uncertain. CDR1 and CDR2 (germline): ENHRY, SYGVKD. CDR3 size: 14 residues. V lost 8 bases to trimming and J lost 3 bases, with 15 bases between them. This chain's CDR3 is CAIGKGLLTDTQYF. CDR3 in DNA: TGTGCCATCGGGAAGGGTTTGTTGACAGATACGCAGTATTTT.

This clonotype has just a few counts. This chain joins TRBV29-1 and TRBJ2-3; D may be TRBD2 (5 bases). This CDR3 spans 15 amino acids. The germline V and J ends were trimmed by 2 bases and 0 bases, with 12 bases remaining between them. Germline CDR1 is SQVTM and CDR2 is ANQGSEA. CDR3 nucleotide sequence: TGCAGCGTTGAAAGGAGGCAAATTAGCACAGATACGCAGTATTTT. It yields the protein CSVERRQISTDTQYF.

V usage is TRBV10-2 and J usage is TRBJ2-7, with TRBD1 identical over 11 bases. V was clipped by 6 bases and J by 5 bases; unmatched bases: 9. Looked up from germline, CDR1 is WSHSY and CDR2 is SAAADI. There are 15 residues in the CDR3. The CDR3 region is CASRGQGVVSHEQYF. As DNA, the CDR3 is TGCGCCAGCAGGGGACAGGGGGTAGTTTCCCACGAGCAGTACTTC.

The V call is TRBV11-3, the J call TRBJ2-5; 10 positions match TRBD2. Germline-derived CDR1 and CDR2 are SGHNT and YENEEA. V was pared by 5 bases and J by 5 bases, with 11 bases of the junction left unmatched. The CDR3 consists of 16 residues. In nucleotides, the CDR3 is TGTGCCAGCAGCGCCTTAATAGCGGGGGGCGCGGAGACCCAGTACTTC. Translation gives CASSALIAGGAETQYF. Combining the CDR3 with reference TRBV11-3 and TRBJ2-5 gives the whole variable domain EAGVVQSPRYKIIEKKQPVAFWCNPISGHNTLYWYLQNLGQGPELLIRYENEEAVDDSQLPKDRFSAERLKGVDSTLKIQPAELGDSAVYLCASSALIAGGAETQYFGPGTRLLVL.

This chain links TRBV7-9 with TRBJ2-1; D is undetermined. V lost 2 bases to trimming and J lost 8 bases, with 10 bases between them. This CDR3 region has 13 residues. Germline assignment: CDR1 SEHNR and CDR2 FQNEAQ (reference sequence). In DNA form, the CDR3 reads TGTGCCAGCAGCTTATTGAAAATCGATGAGCAGTTCTTC. It is translated as CASSLLKIDEQFF.

V usage is TRBV20-1 and J usage is TRBJ1-1, with 7 positions matching TRBD1. CDR1 is DFQATT, CDR2 SNEGSKA, per germline (reference sequence). V was clipped by 0 bases and J by 6 bases; unmatched bases: 4. The CDR3 extends over 13 amino acids. The CDR3 nucleotides are TGCAGTGCTAGAGACGGGACAGATCCTGAAGCTTTCTTT. It yields the protein CSARDGTDPEAFF.

This chain joins TRBV19 and TRBJ2-1, with D possibly matching TRBD2 (6 bases). The germline V and J ends were trimmed by 3 bases and 5 bases, with 17 bases remaining between them. The germline CDR1 and CDR2 sequences are LNHDA and SQIVND (reference sequence). The CDR3 runs 16 residues. The CDR3 is CASSIWAGTSNNEQFF. CDR3 sequence (DNA): TGTGCCAGTAGTATTTGGGCGGGAACCTCAAACAATGAGCAGTTCTTC.

This chain uses TRBV5-1 with TRBJ2-2, with TRBD1 matching 9 bases. Germline trimming cut 4 bases from V and 4 bases from J; bases unmatched to any gene: 5. CDR3 length: 15 amino acids. The V gene's germline CDR1 is SGHRS and CDR2 YFSETQ. The CDR3 region is CASSTWTGATGELFF. The CDR3, as DNA: TGCGCCAGCAGCACGTGGACAGGGGCCACCGGGGAGCTGTTTTTT.

The chain combines TRBV7-2 with TRBJ2-7; the match to TRBD2 covers 11 bases. The V segment lost 4 bases and the J segment 2 bases; nucleotides outside the gene matches: 4. CDR3 length: 15 amino acids. The germline gives CDR1 SGHTA, CDR2 FQGNSA. The CDR3 spells CASSWLAGGAYEQYF. In DNA form, the CDR3 reads TGTGCCAGCAGCTGGCTAGCGGGAGGCGCCTACGAGCAGTACTTC. Looking up the rest from reference TRBV7-2 and TRBJ2-7 gives the full variable domain: GAGVSQSPSNKVTEKGKDVELRCDPISGHTALYWYRQSLGQGLEFLIYFQGNSAPDKSGLPSDRFSAERTGGSVSTLTIQRTQQEDSAVYLCASSWLAGGAYEQYFGPGTRLTVT.

The table lists this clonotype with a count of one. The rearrangement uses TRBV7-6 and TRBJ2-1; D gene ambiguous. This CDR3 contains 12 residues. Trimming pared 3 bases from V and 14 bases from J, leaving 14 bases between. The germline gives CDR1 SGHVS, CDR2 FNYEAQ. The CDR3 DNA sequence: TGTGCCAGCAGCTTCTCCCCGCCGCAGAAGTTCTTC. It specifies CASSFSPPQKFF. The variable domain in full, with the rest retrieved from reference TRBV7-6 and TRBJ2-1, is GAGVSQSPRYKVTKRGQDVALRCDPISGHVSLYWYRQALGQGPEFLTYFNYEAQQDKSGLPNDRFSAERPEGSISTLTIQRTEQRDSAMYRCASSFSPPQKFFGPGTRLTVL.

The rearrangement links TRBV4-2 to TRBJ2-7; D ambiguous. V gave up 3 bases and J gave up 4 bases, with 10 bases separating them. Germline loops: CDR1 LGHNA, CDR2 YNFKEQ. The CDR3 spans 13 residues. Here the CDR3 DNA reads TGTGCCAGCAGCCAGGCCGCAGATTACGAGCAGTACTTC. Its translation is CASSQAADYEQYF.

This CDR3 reads CAIRQREGPYEQYF. DNA for the CDR3: TGTGCCATCAGACAGCGGGAGGGCCCTTACGAGCAGTACTTC. V is TRBV10-3 and J is TRBJ2-7, with 10 bases lining up with TRBD2. The CDR3 consists of 14 residues. The V gene end was trimmed by 6 bases and the J gene end by 4 bases; junction bases not matched to a gene: 6. CDR1 is ENHRY, CDR2 SYGVKD, per germline.

This clonotype was counted between two and nine times. The rearrangement uses TRBV29-1 and TRBJ1-2; 8 bases agree with TRBD1. V dropped 7 bases and J dropped 7; count of bases not matched to a gene: 14. There are 14 residues in the CDR3. Per the germline V gene, CDR1 is SQVTM and CDR2 is ANQGSEA. CDR3 bases: TGCAGCGCCCTAAAAGTGGACAGGGTTGGTGGCTACACCTTC. Translating gives CSALKVDRVGGYTF.

There are a few counts of this clonotype. The V and J genes are TRBV10-3 and TRBJ2-5, with unresolved D. From germline, CDR1 is ENHRY and CDR2 SYGVKD. With 3 bases removed from V and 5 bases from J, the gap between germline ends came to 16 bases. This CDR3 has 15 amino acids. CDR3 residues: CAISERLPPQETQYF. DNA of the CDR3: TGTGCCATCAGTGAACGGCTCCCGCCCCAGGAGACCCAGTACTTC.

This chain uses TRBV25-1 with TRBJ2-7; weak D call: TRBD1 (5 bases). The germline V gene has CDR1 MGHDK and CDR2 SYGVNS. Trimming pared 6 bases from V and 6 bases from J, leaving 15 bases between. The CDR3 has 13 amino acids. This CDR3 is CASSTTGPREQYF. The CDR3 coding sequence is TGTGCCAGCAGCACCACAGGTCCCCGCGAGCAGTACTTC.

This clonotype occurred a few times. This chain connects TRBV5-1 to TRBJ2-7, with D maybe TRBD1 (7 bases). The CDR3 contains 14 residues. V was clipped by 5 bases and J by 1 base, with 13 bases between them. CDR1 is SGHRS, CDR2 YFSETQ, per germline. The CDR3 protein is CASRLAGQSYEQYF. CDR3 in DNA: TGCGCCAGCAGACTGGCGGGACAGTCCTACGAGCAGTACTTC.

The chain recombines TRBV14 with TRBJ2-1, with D uncertain. V was shortened by 2 bases and J by 3 bases, with 14 bases between the two germline ends. The CDR3 loop spans 16 amino acids. Germline V gene lookup returns CDR1 SGHDN and CDR2 FVKESK. This chain's CDR3 is CASSQRRNVNYNEQFF. In DNA form, the CDR3 reads TGTGCCAGCAGCCAAAGGCGGAACGTCAACTACAATGAGCAGTTCTTC.

The rearrangement joins TRBV27 to TRBJ2-7; D unclear. Germline CDR1 and CDR2: MNHEY and SMNVEV (reference sequence). V dropped 4 bases and J dropped 3 bases, with 16 bases sitting between them. This CDR3 is built from 15 residues. This CDR3 is CASSSNLRAFYEQYF. CDR3 nucleotide sequence: TGTGCCAGCAGTTCGAACCTACGGGCTTTCTACGAGCAGTACTTC.

This clonotype was picked up a small number of times. CDR3 amino acids: CSARFQLNEQFF. CDR3 bases: TGCAGTGCTAGATTTCAGCTTAATGAGCAGTTCTTC. This chain links TRBV20-1 with TRBJ2-1; D not resolved. V lost 2 bases and J 7 bases, leaving 9 bases between the germline ends. The germline V gene has CDR1 DFQATT and CDR2 SNEGSKA (reference sequence). This CDR3 is built from 12 residues.

CDR3 in DNA: TGTGCCAGCAGCTTATCGGAGGAGCAGTACTTC. Amino acids: CASSLSEEQYF. The V gene is TRBV7-2, the J gene TRBJ2-7; no definite D call. The length of the CDR3 is 11 residues. Trimming removed 2 bases at V and 7 bases at J, with 6 bases between. Germline assignment: CDR1 SGHTA and CDR2 FQGNSA.

The chain links TRBV11-3 to TRBJ2-1; 7 positions match TRBD1. Looked up from germline, CDR1 is SGHNT and CDR2 is YENEEA. V gave up 5 bases and J gave up 1 base; unmatched junction bases: 5. The CDR3 runs to 15 residues. Here the CDR3 DNA reads TGTGCCAGCAGCCGCCTGGGACAGTCCTACAATGAGCAGTTCTTC. Translation: CASSRLGQSYNEQFF. The full variable domain, completed using reference TRBV11-3 and TRBJ2-1, is EAGVVQSPRYKIIEKKQPVAFWCNPISGHNTLYWYLQNLGQGPELLIRYENEEAVDDSQLPKDRFSAERLKGVDSTLKIQPAELGDSAVYLCASSRLGQSYNEQFFGPGTRLTVL.

The chain has TRBV7-9 and TRBJ2-1; 7 nucleotides line up with TRBD2. Germline assignment: CDR1 SEHNR and CDR2 FQNEAQ (reference sequence). This CDR3 has 13 residues. The V and J ends lost 7 bases and 4 bases, in that order; junction bases with no gene match: 4. CDR3: CASKASGYNEQFF. The CDR3, as DNA: TGTGCCAGCAAGGCTAGCGGATACAATGAGCAGTTCTTC. Using reference TRBV7-9 and TRBJ2-1 for the parts outside the CDR3, the full variable domain is DTGVSQNPRHKITKRGQNVTFRCDPISEHNRLYWYRQTLGQGPEFLTYFQNEAQLEKSRLLSDRFSAERPKGSFSTLEIQRTEQGDSAMYLCASKASGYNEQFFGPGTRLTVL.

This clonotype has a single count. V is TRBV5-1 and J is TRBJ2-7; the match to TRBD1 covers 10 bases. Germline CDR1 and CDR2: SGHRS and YFSETQ. The CDR3 sequence is 17 residues long. V was clipped by 2 bases and J by 5 bases; unmatched bases: 13. CDR3 coding DNA: TGCGCCAGCAGCTTACGAGACCTAGACAGGGGGCTTCACGAGCAGTACTTC. It encodes CASSLRDLDRGLHEQYF.

A remark on this clonotype: A much larger clone differs by one base, so this may be a read error. V and J are TRBV20-1 and TRBJ2-7, with 13 positions matching TRBD2. Germline CDR1 reads DFQATT; CDR2 reads SNEGSKA (reference sequence). The V and J ends lost 6 bases and 8 bases, in that order; junction bases with no gene match: 7. The length of the CDR3 is 13 residues. CDR3: CSARTSGRRKQYF. For the CDR3, the DNA is TGCAGTGCGCGGACTAGCGGGAGAAGGAAGCAGTACTTC.

The V and J genes are TRBV20-1 and TRBJ1-1, with D possibly matching TRBD1 (5 bases). Per the germline V gene, CDR1 is DFQATT and CDR2 is SNEGSKA (reference sequence). With 2 bases removed from V and 8 bases from J, the gap between germline ends came to 9 bases. The CDR3 runs 11 residues. CDR3 loop: CSARFGAEAFF. CDR3 in DNA: TGCAGTGCTAGATTCGGGGCAGAAGCTTTCTTT.